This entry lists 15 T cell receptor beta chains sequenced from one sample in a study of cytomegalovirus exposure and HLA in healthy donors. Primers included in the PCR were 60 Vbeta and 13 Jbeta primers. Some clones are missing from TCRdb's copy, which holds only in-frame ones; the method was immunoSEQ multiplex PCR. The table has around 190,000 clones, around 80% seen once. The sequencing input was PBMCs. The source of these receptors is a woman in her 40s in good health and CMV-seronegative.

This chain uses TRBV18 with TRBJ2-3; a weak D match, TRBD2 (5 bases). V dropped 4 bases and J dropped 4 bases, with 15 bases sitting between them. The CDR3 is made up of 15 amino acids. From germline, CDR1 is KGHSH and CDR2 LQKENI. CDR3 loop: CASSQNRETADTQYF. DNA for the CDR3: TGTGCCAGCTCACAAAACCGGGAAACGGCAGATACGCAGTATTTT.

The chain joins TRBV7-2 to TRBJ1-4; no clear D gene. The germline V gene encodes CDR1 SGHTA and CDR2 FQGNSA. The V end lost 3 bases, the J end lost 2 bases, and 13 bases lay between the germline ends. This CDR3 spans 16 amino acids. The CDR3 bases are TGTGCCAGCAGCTTTCAATTACCCCGGACTAATGAAAAACTGTTTTTT. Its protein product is CASSFQLPRTNEKLFF.

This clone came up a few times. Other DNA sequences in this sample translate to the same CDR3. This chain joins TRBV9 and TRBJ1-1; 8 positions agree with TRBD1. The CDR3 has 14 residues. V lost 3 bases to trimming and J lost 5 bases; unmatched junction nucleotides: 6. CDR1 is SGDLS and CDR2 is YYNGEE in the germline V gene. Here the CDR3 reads CASSADRGGTEAFF. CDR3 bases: TGTGCCAGCAGCGCCGACAGGGGAGGGACTGAAGCTTTCTTT.

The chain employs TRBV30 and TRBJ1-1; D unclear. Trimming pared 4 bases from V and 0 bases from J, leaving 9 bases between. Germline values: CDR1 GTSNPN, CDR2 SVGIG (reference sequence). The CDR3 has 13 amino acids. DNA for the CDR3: TGTGCCTGGACTAGGGAGCTGAACACTGAAGCTTTCTTT. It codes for CAWTRELNTEAFF. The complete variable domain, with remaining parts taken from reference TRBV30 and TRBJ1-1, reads SQTIHQWPATLVQPVGSPLSLECTVEGTSNPNLYWYRQAAGRGLQLLFYSVGIGQISSEVPQNLSASRPQDRQFILSSKKLLLSDSGFYLCAWTRELNTEAFFGQGTRLTVV.

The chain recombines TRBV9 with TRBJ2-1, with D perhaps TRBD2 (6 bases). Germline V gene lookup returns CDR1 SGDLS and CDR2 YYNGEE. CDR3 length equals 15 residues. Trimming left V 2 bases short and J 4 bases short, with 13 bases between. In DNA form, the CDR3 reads TGTGCCAGCAGCGTTAGCGGAGGGGAATACAATGAGCAGTTCTTC. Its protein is CASSVSGGEYNEQFF.

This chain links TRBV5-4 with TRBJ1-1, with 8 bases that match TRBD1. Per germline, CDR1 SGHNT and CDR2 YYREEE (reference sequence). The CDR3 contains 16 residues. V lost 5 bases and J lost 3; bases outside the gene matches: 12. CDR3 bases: TGTGCCAGCAGGGCCGAGGGGACAGGACCGGACACTGAAGCTTTCTTT. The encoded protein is CASRAEGTGPDTEAFF. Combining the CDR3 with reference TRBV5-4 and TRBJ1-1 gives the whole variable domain ETGVTQSPTHLIKTRGQQVTLRCSSQSGHNTVSWYQQALGQGPQFIFQYYREEENGRGNFPPRFSGLQFPNYSSELNVNALELDDSALYLCASRAEGTGPDTEAFFGQGTRLTVV.

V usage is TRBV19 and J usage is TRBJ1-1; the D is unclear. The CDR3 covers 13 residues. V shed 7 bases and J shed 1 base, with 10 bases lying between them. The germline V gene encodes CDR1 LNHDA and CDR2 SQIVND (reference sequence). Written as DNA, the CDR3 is TGTGCCAGTAATGCACAGACGAACACTGAAGCTTTCTTT. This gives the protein CASNAQTNTEAFF.

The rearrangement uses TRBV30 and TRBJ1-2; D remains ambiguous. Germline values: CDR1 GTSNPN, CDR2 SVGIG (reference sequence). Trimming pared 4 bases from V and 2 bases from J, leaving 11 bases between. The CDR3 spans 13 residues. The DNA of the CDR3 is TGTGCCTGGACCCCGGGGAACAACTATGGCTACACCTTC. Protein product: CAWTPGNNYGYTF.

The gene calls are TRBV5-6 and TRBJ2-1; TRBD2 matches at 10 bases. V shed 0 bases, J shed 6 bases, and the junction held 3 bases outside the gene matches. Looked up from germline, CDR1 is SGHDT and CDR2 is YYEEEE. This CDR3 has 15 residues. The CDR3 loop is CASSLGLAGVNEQFF. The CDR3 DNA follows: TGTGCCAGCAGCTTGGGGCTAGCGGGAGTCAATGAGCAGTTCTTC.

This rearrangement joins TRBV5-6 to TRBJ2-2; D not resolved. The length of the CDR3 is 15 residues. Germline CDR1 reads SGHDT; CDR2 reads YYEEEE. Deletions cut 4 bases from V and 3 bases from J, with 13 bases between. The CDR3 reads CASSARQAYTGELFF. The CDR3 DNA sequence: TGTGCCAGCAGCGCCCGGCAGGCGTACACCGGGGAGCTGTTTTTT.

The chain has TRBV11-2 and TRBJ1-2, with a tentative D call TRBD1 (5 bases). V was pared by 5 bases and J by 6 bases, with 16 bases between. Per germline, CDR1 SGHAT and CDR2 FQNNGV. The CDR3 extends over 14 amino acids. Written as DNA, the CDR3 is TGTGCCAGCAGCCCTACAGGCAGGGCTCATGGCTACACCTTC. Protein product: CASSPTGRAHGYTF.

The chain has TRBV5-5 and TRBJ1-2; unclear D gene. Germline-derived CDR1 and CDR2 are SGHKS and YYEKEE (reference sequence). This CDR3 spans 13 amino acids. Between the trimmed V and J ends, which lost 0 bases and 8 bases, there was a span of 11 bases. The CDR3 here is CASSLGRVGGYTF. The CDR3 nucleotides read TGTGCCAGCAGCTTGGGACGGGTAGGAGGCTACACCTTC.

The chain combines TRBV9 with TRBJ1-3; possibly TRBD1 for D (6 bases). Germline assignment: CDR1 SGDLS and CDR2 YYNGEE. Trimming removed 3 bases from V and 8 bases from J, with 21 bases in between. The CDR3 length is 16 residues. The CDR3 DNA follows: TGTGCCAGCAGCGCCCAAGGACAGAGAATGGGGGACACCATATATTTT. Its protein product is CASSAQGQRMGDTIYF.

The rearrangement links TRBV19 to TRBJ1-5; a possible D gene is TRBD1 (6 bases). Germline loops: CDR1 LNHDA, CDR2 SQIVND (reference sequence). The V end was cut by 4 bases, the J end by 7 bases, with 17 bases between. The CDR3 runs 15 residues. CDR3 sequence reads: CASSTPQGLSQPQHF. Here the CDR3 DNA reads TGTGCCAGTAGTACCCCACAGGGTTTAAGCCAGCCCCAGCATTTT.

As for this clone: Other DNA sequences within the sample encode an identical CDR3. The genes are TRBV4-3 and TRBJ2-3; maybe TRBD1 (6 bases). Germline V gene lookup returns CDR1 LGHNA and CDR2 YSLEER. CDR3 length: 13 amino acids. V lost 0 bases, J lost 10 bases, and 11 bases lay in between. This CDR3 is CASSQDPAGAQYF. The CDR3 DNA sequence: TGCGCCAGCAGCCAAGATCCGGCAGGGGCGCAGTATTTT.